This TCR beta chain was found in a study of human T cells and chemical hapten exposure. The study, taken as a whole, reports: No change in TCRs above 1 in 1000 frequency was produced by DPC sensitization. While controls formed fewer of them, expanded TCRs formed significantly more large CDR3 similarity clusters.

The time point denotes: patch test 1, 2 weeks after DPC sensitization. Specified treatment: therapeutic diphenylcyclopropenone sensitization with weekly scalp DPC. RNA extraction used unfractionated whole blood as the source of total RNA. In TCRdb, the RACE reads were re-called with MiXCR into one record per CDR3 protein. The sample has tens of thousands of distinct CDR3 sequences; about 10% are singletons. Germline CDR1 reads ENHRY; CDR2 reads SYGVKD. CDR3 length: 13 residues. V shed 6 bases and J shed 4 bases, with 10 bases lying between them. This clonotype was recorded at least ten times. Its cognate antigen is unknown.

The J gene is TRBJ1-3, the V gene TRBV10-3, with D unresolved. The sequence was collected from a man between 40 and 49 years old with alopecia areata. Some clones in this sample may be carry-over from other donors' samples. This sample comprised whole blood, obtained in connection with sensitization to the hapten diphenylcyclopropenone (DPC). The CDR3 reads CAIREASGNTIYF. In DNA form, the CDR3 reads TGTGCCATCAGAGAGGCATCGGGAAACACCATATATTTT.